Following are 32 T cell receptor beta chains from one sample sequenced in a study of regulatory T cells in long-lasting Graves disease. The time point: persistent/refractory GD, antithyroid drugs over 5 years with positive TRAb. TCR sequences were obtained from RNA taken from PBMCs. Library construction for TCR beta used iRepertoire HTBI primers and Arm-PCR of CDR3 regions. TCRdb re-derived calls from the multiplex PCR reads in MiXCR, one entry per CDR3 protein. The sample shows approximately 400,000 distinct CDR3 sequences, about 20% of them seen only once. The sequenced sample was peripheral blood mononuclear cells (PBMCs), obtained when the disease was refractory, from a patient treated with antithyroid drugs. The receptors were sampled from a female donor with Graves disease.

A remark on this clonotype: This may arise from a read error, as a much more abundant clone is one base away. The chain recombines TRBV7-2 with TRBJ2-5, with TRBD2 identical over 7 bases. CDR3 size: 15 residues. Germline values: CDR1 SGHTA, CDR2 FQGNSA. The CDR3 reads CASSYSGKHQEAQYF. Here the CDR3 DNA reads TGTGCCAGCAGCTACAGCGGGAAACACCAAGAGGCCCAGTACTTC. Full variable domain (missing parts from reference TRBV7-2 and TRBJ2-5): GAGVSQSPSNKVTEKGKDVELRCDPISGHTALYWYRQSLGQGLEFLIYFQGNSAPDKSGLPSDRFSAERTGGSVSTLTIQRTQQEDSAVYLCASSYSGKHQEAQYFGPGTRLLVL.

This clonotype was picked up many times. The CDR3: CSARGPGGNYEQYF. The DNA for the CDR3 is TGCAGTGCTAGAGGGCCAGGGGGGAACTACGAGCAGTACTTC. This chain links TRBV20-1 with TRBJ2-7; a possible D gene is TRBD1 (7 bases). Germline CDR1 DFQATT, CDR2 SNEGSKA (reference sequence). Trimming removed 1 base at V and 3 bases at J, with 13 bases between. The CDR3 has 14 residues.

The CDR3, as DNA: TGTGCCAGCAGGGGGGCAGGGTTTTCTGGGGCCAACGTCCTGACTTTC. Translating it yields CASRGAGFSGANVLTF. The chain carries TRBV6-1 and TRBJ2-6; possible D gene TRBD1, 6 bases. The germline CDR1 and CDR2 sequences are MNHNS and SASEGT. The CDR3 has 16 residues. Trimming pared 6 bases from V and 1 base from J, leaving 13 bases between.

This clonotype was detected ten times or more. The chain is built from TRBV2 and TRBJ2-3, with 13 bases lining up with TRBD2. V gave up 6 bases and J gave up 1 base; unmatched junction bases: 7. Germline CDR1 is SNHLY and CDR2 is FYNNEI. The CDR3 totals 17 residues. CDR3 nucleotides: TGTGCCAGCAGGCGGACTAGCGGGAGTTATGGCACAGATACGCAGTATTTT. Protein product: CASRRTSGSYGTDTQYF.

This clonotype was detected ten times or more. This chain links TRBV15 with TRBJ2-7; the D gene is possibly TRBD2 (5 bases). Germline V gene sequence: CDR1 LNHNV, CDR2 YYDKDF (reference sequence). V was trimmed by 0 bases and J by 1 base, leaving 13 bases between them. This CDR3 has 16 amino acids. The CDR3 nucleotides are TGTGCCACCAGCAGAGACGCAGGACTTCGGTCCTACGAGCAGTACTTC. Residues: CATSRDAGLRSYEQYF.

This clonotype has only a few counts. The chain is built from TRBV6-5 and TRBJ2-7, with 9 bases that match TRBD1. The CDR3 has 18 residues. The germline gives CDR1 MNHEY, CDR2 SVGAGI. V gave up 2 bases and J gave up 2 bases; unmatched junction bases: 13. The CDR3: CASSYASLGDRVTYEQYF. The CDR3 region has the DNA TGTGCCAGCAGTTACGCCAGCCTCGGGGACAGGGTCACCTACGAGCAGTACTTC.

This clonotype was detected only a few times. The rearrangement links TRBV5-1 to TRBJ1-2; a possible D gene is TRBD1 (6 bases). Germline CDR1 and CDR2: SGHRS and YFSETQ. Between the trimmed V and J ends, which lost 4 bases and 3 bases, there was a span of 13 bases. The CDR3 consists of 14 residues. The CDR3 spells CASSIQTGDYGYTF. CDR3 coding DNA: TGCGCCAGCAGCATACAGACAGGAGACTATGGCTACACCTTC.

This clonotype appeared a few times. This rearrangement joins TRBV20-1 to TRBJ1-1; D uncertain. The CDR3 has 14 residues. Trimming stripped 0 bases from V and 2 bases from J, with 10 bases between. Per the germline V gene, CDR1 is DFQATT and CDR2 is SNEGSKA (reference sequence). CDR3 loop: CSARDLAGNTEAFF. The CDR3 DNA sequence: TGCAGTGCTAGAGATTTGGCGGGAAACACTGAAGCTTTCTTT.

This chain connects TRBV20-1 to TRBJ2-3; 8 bases align to TRBD2. The V gene end was trimmed by 3 bases and the J gene end by 0 bases; junction bases not matched to a gene: 2. The CDR3 runs 14 residues. Germline assignment: CDR1 DFQATT and CDR2 SNEGSKA (reference sequence). CDR3 bases: TGCAGTGCTAGCGGGAGGGCTAGCACAGATACGCAGTATTTT. This translates into CSASGRASTDTQYF.

The chain couples TRBV27 to TRBJ2-1; TRBD1 might be the D (6 bases). This CDR3 spans 14 amino acids. Trimming left V 5 bases short and J 9 bases short, with 17 bases between. CDR1 and CDR2 (germline): MNHEY, SMNVEV (reference sequence). The DNA for the CDR3 is TGTGCCAGCAGTGGGGACACGGGATACGGTGAGCAGTTCTTC. Amino acids: CASSGDTGYGEQFF.

This clonotype was counted at least ten times. V and J are TRBV12-3 or TRBV12-4 and TRBJ1-3; D not resolved. The V end lost 4 bases, the J end lost 0 bases, and 10 bases lay between the germline ends. This CDR3 comprises 15 residues. DNA for the CDR3: TGTGCCAGCAGTTCCATCGGGAGCTCTGGAAACACCATATATTTT. It is translated as CASSSIGSSGNTIYF.

This clonotype has ten or more counts. V gene TRBV7-9 combines with J gene TRBJ2-7; possible D gene TRBD1, 6 bases. This CDR3 comprises 13 residues. V lost 5 bases and J 4 bases, leaving 12 bases between the germline ends. Germline CDR1 and CDR2: SEHNR and FQNEAQ (reference sequence). This CDR3 reads CASSPPTGYEQYF. CDR3 sequence (DNA): TGTGCCAGCAGCCCACCTACAGGGTACGAGCAGTACTTC.

The chain joins TRBV7-3 to TRBJ2-2; 7 bases line up with TRBD1. Germline values: CDR1 SGHTA, CDR2 FQGTGA. Unmatched junction bases numbered 6, after V lost 6 bases and J lost 5 bases. The CDR3 spans 14 residues. The CDR3 coding sequence is TGTGCCAGCAGGCCTACAGGGGATACCGGGGAGCTGTTTTTT. Translated, it gives CASRPTGDTGELFF.

This clonotype was found many times. The rearrangement uses TRBV30 and TRBJ2-7; D may correspond to TRBD1 or TRBD2 (5 bases each). This CDR3 is 13 amino acids long. The germline V gene encodes CDR1 GTSNPN and CDR2 SVGIG (reference sequence). The germline V and J ends were trimmed by 3 bases and 2 bases, with 11 bases remaining between them. CDR3 loop: CAWRRDPAYEQYF. DNA of the CDR3: TGTGCCTGGAGACGGGACCCCGCCTACGAGCAGTACTTC. Filled out from reference TRBV30 and TRBJ2-7, the complete variable domain reads SQTIHQWPATLVQPVGSPLSLECTVEGTSNPNLYWYRQAAGRGLQLLFYSVGIGQISSEVPQNLSASRPQDRQFILSSKKLLLSDSGFYLCAWRRDPAYEQYFGPGTRLTVT.

This clonotype was seen repeatedly, ten times or more. The chain couples TRBV29-1 to TRBJ2-7; 12 bases match TRBD2. V shed 1 base and J 2 bases; nucleotides not matched to a gene: 6. This CDR3 is built from 16 residues. Germline loops: CDR1 SQVTM, CDR2 ANQGSEA. The CDR3 nucleotides are TGCAGCGTTGAAGGTCTGACTAGCGGGAGCGCCTACGAGCAGTACTTC. This gives the protein CSVEGLTSGSAYEQYF.

This clonotype was seen repeatedly, ten times or more. The chain uses TRBV6-1 and TRBJ1-5; tentative D call: TRBD1 (5 bases). Between the trimmed V and J ends, which lost 5 bases and 4 bases, there was a span of 15 bases. The CDR3 runs 15 residues. In germline, CDR1 is MNHNS, CDR2 SASEGT. CDR3 DNA sequence: TGTGCCAGCAGTAGCCTCAGAACAGGTAATCAGCCCCAGCATTTT. Amino acid sequence: CASSSLRTGNQPQHF.

In regard to this clonotype: This may stem from a read error, because a much larger clone lies one nucleotide away. The conserved phenylalanine or tryptophan normally closing the CDR3 is absent here, so this likely arose from a read error. The chain joins TRBV6-2 or TRBV6-3 to TRBJ1-4; 7 bases match TRBD1. CDR1 is MNHEY, CDR2 SVGEGT, per germline. This CDR3 region has 14 residues. The junction had 4 bases not matched to a gene; V was cut back by 5 bases and J by 4 bases. Written as DNA, the CDR3 is TGTGCCAGCAGTGTGGGACAGCTTAATGAAAAACTGTTTCTT. It translates to CASSVGQLNEKLFL.

The V call is TRBV6-1, the J call TRBJ2-7, with 7 positions matching TRBD2. The trim removed 5 bases at V and 6 bases at J, leaving 10 bases unmatched. There are 14 residues in the CDR3. Looked up from germline, CDR1 is MNHNS and CDR2 is SASEGT. CDR3 residues: CASSLSGISIEQYF. Here the CDR3 DNA reads TGTGCCAGCAGTCTAAGCGGGATTAGTATCGAGCAGTACTTC.

This clonotype was observed a few times. The V gene is TRBV30, the J gene TRBJ2-7; possible D gene TRBD2, 5 bases. Germline values: CDR1 GTSNPN, CDR2 SVGIG (reference sequence). The CDR3 has 12 residues. Between the trimmed V and J ends, which lost 5 bases and 1 base, there was a span of 9 bases. CDR3 DNA sequence: TGTGCCTGGCGGGGAGAGTCCTACGAGCAGTACTTC. Protein sequence: CAWRGESYEQYF.

This clonotype was seen at least ten times. The rearrangement links TRBV11-2 to TRBJ2-7; D remains unclear. CDR3 length: 12 amino acids. CDR1 is SGHAT, CDR2 FQNNGV, per germline. The germline V and J ends were trimmed by 5 bases and 3 bases, with 8 bases remaining between them. This chain's CDR3 is CASSLSFYEQYF. The CDR3 nucleotides read TGTGCCAGCAGCCTCAGCTTCTACGAGCAGTACTTC.

The chain recombines TRBV6-1 with TRBJ2-5; D possibly matches TRBD1 or TRBD2 (7 bases each). The V end lost 7 bases, the J end lost 6 bases, and 21 bases lay between the germline ends. This CDR3 region has 15 residues. CDR1 is MNHNS and CDR2 is SASEGT in the germline V gene. The CDR3 sequence: CASKGAGANSQTQYF. The DNA of the CDR3 is TGTGCCAGCAAGGGGGCGGGAGCAAATAGTCAGACCCAGTACTTC.

This clonotype was seen repeatedly, ten times or more. The rearrangement uses TRBV30 and TRBJ1-4, with D perhaps TRBD1 (5 bases). CDR1 is GTSNPN, CDR2 SVGIG, per germline (reference sequence). The length of the CDR3 is 11 residues. CDR3 region: CGGTKNEKLFF. DNA of the CDR3: TGTGGAGGGACGAAAAATGAAAAACTGTTTTTT.

This clonotype has more than one count but fewer than ten. The V gene is TRBV28, the J gene TRBJ2-5; D ambiguous. CDR1 and CDR2 (germline): MDHEN, SYDVKM. CDR3 length equals 12 residues. Trimming stripped 10 bases from V and 4 bases from J, with 13 bases between. The CDR3 sequence is CATTIDLETQYF. In DNA, the CDR3 is TGTGCCACCACGATTGACCTAGAGACCCAGTACTTC.

CDR3 bases: TGTGCCAGCAGTTCCCACGACAGCACCTACGAGCAGTACTTC. Protein: CASSSHDSTYEQYF. The genes are TRBV6-9 and TRBJ2-7, with D possibly matching TRBD1 (5 bases). CDR1 and CDR2 (germline): MNHGY, SVAAGI. Trimming removed 4 bases from V and 2 bases from J, with 12 bases in between. The CDR3 has 14 amino acids.

The gene calls are TRBV27 and TRBJ2-3; D assignment may be TRBD1 or TRBD2 (6 bases each). The CDR3 has 15 amino acids. The germline CDR1 and CDR2 sequences are MNHEY and SMNVEV (reference sequence). Trimming took off 6 bases at V and 4 bases at J, with 17 bases between the two ends. The CDR3 DNA reads as TGTGCCAGCAGGGGGATCGTGGAGGGGGCAGATACGCAGTATTTT. This codes for CASRGIVEGADTQYF.

This sequence joins TRBV19 and TRBJ2-1; possibly TRBD1 or TRBD2 for D (7 bases each). The germline V gene encodes CDR1 LNHDA and CDR2 SQIVND (reference sequence). The CDR3 covers 16 residues. Trimming took 10 bases from V and 3 from J, leaving 22 bases between them. CDR3 bases: TGTGCCACCTCCCTGCAGCGGGGACAGTTCTACAATGAGCAGTTCTTC. Protein sequence: CATSLQRGQFYNEQFF.

V and J are TRBV11-2 and TRBJ2-1; possible D gene TRBD1, 7 bases. CDR3 size: 16 residues. Germline loops: CDR1 SGHAT, CDR2 FQNNGV. V lost 5 bases, J lost 7 bases, and 21 bases lay in between. The CDR3, as DNA: TGTGCCAGCAGCCCTGCGAGCCAGGGGGGTGGGAATGAGCAGTTCTTC. It translates to CASSPASQGGGNEQFF. The full variable domain, rest sourced from reference TRBV11-2 and TRBJ2-1, is EAGVAQSPRYKIIEKRQSVAFWCNPISGHATLYWYQQILGQGPKLLIQFQNNGVVDDSQLPKDRFSAERLKGVDSTLKIQPAKLEDSAVYLCASSPASQGGGNEQFFGPGTRLTVL.

Ten or more counts support this clonotype. The V gene is TRBV29-1, the J gene TRBJ1-1; D uncertain. CDR1 SQVTM and CDR2 ANQGSEA come from the germline V gene. This CDR3 spans 12 amino acids. V shed 7 bases and J shed 3 bases, with 12 bases lying between them. The DNA for the CDR3 is TGCAGCGGCACGGGTGGCGACACTGAAGCTTTCTTT. This sequence encodes CSGTGGDTEAFF.

In this sample, this clonotype turned up many times. The J gene is TRBJ2-7, the V gene TRBV28, with no clear D. The CDR3 loop spans 14 amino acids. CDR1 and CDR2 from the germline V gene are MDHEN and SYDVKM. V was trimmed by 4 bases and J by 5 bases, leaving 15 bases between them. The CDR3 spells CASSSPGKKDEQYF. For the CDR3, the DNA is TGTGCCAGCAGTTCCCCAGGAAAAAAGGACGAGCAGTACTTC.

The table lists this clonotype with a few counts. This chain connects TRBV20-1 to TRBJ1-5; a possible D gene is TRBD1 (5 bases). Germline-derived CDR1 and CDR2 are DFQATT and SNEGSKA (reference sequence). The CDR3 contains 17 residues. V was cut by 0 bases and J by 5 bases, with 20 bases left in between. Here the CDR3 DNA reads TGCAGTGCTAGAGATAGGGCTCGTTCAGGGACCTATCAGCCCCAGCATTTT. Protein: CSARDRARSGTYQPQHF.

On this clonotype itself: The CDR3 end shows no conserved phenylalanine or tryptophan, and so a read error is likely. The chain links TRBV7-2 to TRBJ2-5; D remains unclear. Trimming pared 3 bases from V and 5 bases from J, leaving 4 bases between. The CDR3 loop spans 11 amino acids. Germline V lookup: CDR1 SGHTA, CDR2 FQGNSA. The CDR3 here is CASSLLETQYS. As DNA, the CDR3 is TGTGCCAGCAGCTTGCTGGAGACCCAGTACTCC.

CDR3 nucleotide sequence: TGTGCCACCAACCCGTATAGCAATCAGCCCCAGCATTTT. Translated: CATNPYSNQPQHF. V and J are TRBV6-1 and TRBJ1-5; D not certain. The CDR3 length is 13 residues. The V gene's germline CDR1 is MNHNS and CDR2 SASEGT. V was clipped by 10 bases and J by 0 bases, with 10 bases between them.